The present T cell receptor (beta chain) was sequenced within a study of OX40 agonist ivuxolimab in advanced cancers. Produced via immunoSEQ multiplex PCR; TCRdb's table is partial and in-frame only. The sample holds roughly 77,000 clones, more than 65% seen once. This CDR3 is 13 amino acids long. Germline assignment: CDR1 MNHEY and CDR2 SMNVEV (reference sequence). V was cut by 0 bases and J by 7 bases, with 7 bases left in between. This sequence joins TRBV27 and TRBJ2-1, with D tentatively TRBD1 (5 bases). Sample: CD4+ or CD8+ T cells sorted from blood, taken in a trial of the OX40 agonist ivuxolimab. The sequence was obtained from an adult with an advanced solid tumor such as melanoma, head and neck, liver or kidney cancer. CDR3 in amino acids: CASSLSRQNEQFF. Written as DNA, the CDR3 is TGTGCCAGCAGTTTATCCCGACAGAATGAGCAGTTCTTC.